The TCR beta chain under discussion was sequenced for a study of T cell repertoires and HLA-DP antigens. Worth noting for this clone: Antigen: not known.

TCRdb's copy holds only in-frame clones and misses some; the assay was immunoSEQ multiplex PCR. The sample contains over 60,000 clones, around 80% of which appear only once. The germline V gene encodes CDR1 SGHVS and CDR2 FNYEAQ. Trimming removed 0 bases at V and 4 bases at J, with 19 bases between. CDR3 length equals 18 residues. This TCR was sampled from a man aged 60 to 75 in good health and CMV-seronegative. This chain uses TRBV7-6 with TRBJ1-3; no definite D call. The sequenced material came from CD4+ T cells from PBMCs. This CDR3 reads CASSLASARQLLGNTIYF. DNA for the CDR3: TGTGCCAGCAGCTTAGCTTCGGCCAGGCAGCTGTTAGGAAACACCATATATTTT. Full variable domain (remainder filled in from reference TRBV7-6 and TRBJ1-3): GAGVSQSPRYKVTKRGQDVALRCDPISGHVSLYWYRQALGQGPEFLTYFNYEAQQDKSGLPNDRFSAERPEGSISTLTIQRTEQRDSAMYRCASSLASARQLLGNTIYFGEGSWLTVV.